The sequence of this TCR beta chain was determined in a study of graft-versus-host responses after intestinal transplantation. In its sample, this clone was seen a few times. Its antigen is undetermined. The CDR3 is made up of 12 amino acids. V lost 3 bases to trimming and J lost 4 bases, with 6 bases between them. The germline V gene encodes CDR1 SNHLY and CDR2 FYNNEI. This table comes from immunoSEQ multiplex PCR, and its TCRdb copy is limited to in-frame clones, with some not included. The sample lists about 85,000 clones; roughly 80% were seen once. This TCR derives from a human donor who received an intestinal transplant. Specimen: unstimulated CD4+ T cells sorted from spleen or lymph node cells, collected before intestinal transplant. The rearrangement links TRBV2 to TRBJ1-2; D is ambiguous. The CDR3 sequence: CASSEESYGYTF. Written as DNA, the CDR3 is TGTGCCAGCAGTGAGGAGTCCTATGGCTACACCTTC.